This TCR beta chain came from a study of blood T cells in healthy people across ages. Study-wide findings and caveats: Age showed a roughly linear inverse relationship with TCR beta diversity per million T cells.

Those donating, healthy Caucasian individuals from Russia, were aged about 6 to 95. Isolation per sample recovered at least 6.5 million PBMCs. The authors ran a second PCR of 7 to 11 cycles using a sample-barcoded 5' primer and a J-beta primer mix. TCRdb recomputed calls from the 5' RACE reads with MiXCR, one row per CDR3 protein. There are approximately 810,000 distinct CDR3 sequences in the sample; around 26% occur only once, and roughly 17% lies in the top ten. As for this clonotype: Antigen unknown.

Germline V gene sequence: CDR1 SQVTM, CDR2 ANQGSEA. There are 17 residues in the CDR3. This chain links TRBV29-1 with TRBJ2-1, with D possibly TRBD1 on 6 matching bases. Sequencing was carried out using blood. The receptor comes from a woman of 80 years or more in good health. In nucleotides, the CDR3 is TGCCACAGAGGGGCAGGGGATACCTACGGGGTGTCCAATGAGCAGTTCTTC. Its protein product is CHRGAGDTYGVSNEQFF.